This T cell receptor (beta chain) was obtained from a study of T cell repertoires in cytomegalovirus infection. Background on the study: An indication of both CMV infection and matching HLA type came from public TCR beta signatures. Study-wide findings and caveats: The cumulative frequency of public TCR beta families distinguished individuals who carried CMV together with the relevant HLA.

Comment on this clonotype: Its target is unknown.

Germline assignment: CDR1 MNHNY and CDR2 SVGAGI (reference sequence). CDR3 length: 13 amino acids. Trimming took off 4 bases at V and 3 bases at J, with 10 bases between the two ends. TCRdb re-called the reads with MiXCR, one entry per CDR3 protein. The profile covers about 740,000 distinct CDR3 sequences, with less than 40% appearing a single time and around 2.6% taken by the ten largest. Sequenced sample: PBMCs. This TCR was sampled from a human donor in good health (CMV status not recorded). Some clones in this sample may be carry-over from other donors' samples. V is TRBV6-6 and J is TRBJ2-7; D is possibly TRBD1 (6 bases). CDR3 coding DNA: TGTGCCAGCAGTTTTACACAGGGCTACGAGCAGTACTTC. This codes for CASSFTQGYEQYF.